These T cell receptor beta chains were read from a single sample in a study of blood T cell repertoires in COVID-19. Sequencing used immunoSEQ multiplex PCR; TCRdb keeps in-frame clones, though not all of them. The table includes 350,000 to 450,000 clones, more than 85% detected once. The material sequenced was peripheral blood. Receptor source: a human donor in a cohort sampled during active COVID-19. Each CDR3 is given with its conserved first and last residue. A D gene is named only where the DNA matches it firmly. Size is stated for part of the rows, as once, few or many counts, or as a class when the clone is expanded.

cdr3_aa,cdr3_nt,j_call,clone_size,v_call,d_call
CASSRSGLGSNEQYF,TGTGCCAGCAGCCGATCGGGACTAGGGAGCAACGAGCAGTACTTC,TRBJ2-7,.,TRBV11-3,TRBD2
CASSLRGWGSSYNEQFF,TGTGCCAGCAGTTTAAGGGGGTGGGGCAGCTCCTACAATGAGCAGTTCTTC,TRBJ2-1,.,TRBV27,.
CASSQDMTSYGYTF,TGTGCCAGCAGCCAAGATATGACTTCCTATGGCTACACCTTC,TRBJ1-2,.,TRBV3-1/TRBV3-2,.
CASSRGKPGGYTF,TGTGCCAGCAGCCGTGGGAAGCCGGGGGGCTACACCTTC,TRBJ1-2,.,TRBV6-5,.
CASSLAPWREGFTGELFF,TGTGCCAGCAGCTTAGCCCCATGGAGGGAGGGGTTCACCGGGGAGCTGTTTTTT,TRBJ2-2,.,TRBV11-2,TRBD2
CASSMGTGRPYF,TGTGCCAGTAGTATGGGTACAGGGAGACCGTACTTC,TRBJ2-4,.,TRBV19,.
CSASREGGDTEAFF,TGCAGTGCTAGTCGGGAAGGAGGGGACACTGAAGCTTTCTTT,TRBJ1-1,.,TRBV20-1,.
CASSKAPTGGGQPQHF,TGTGCCAGCAGCAAAGCCCCGACAGGGGGCGGTCAGCCCCAGCATTTT,TRBJ1-5,.,TRBV7-2,TRBD1
CASSEVRGEKLFF,TGCGCCAGCAGTGAGGTTCGGGGTGAAAAACTGTTTTTT,TRBJ1-4,.,TRBV4-1,.
CASSQDTGYNEQFF,TGCGCCAGCAGCCAAGATACAGGCTACAATGAGCAGTTCTTC,TRBJ2-1,.,TRBV4-1,.
CAWSGARKGATYNEQFF,TGTGCCTGGAGTGGGGCAAGGAAGGGGGCAACCTACAATGAGCAGTTCTTC,TRBJ2-1,.,TRBV30,TRBD1
CAWSPGGPLNTIYF,TGTGCCTGGAGTCCGGGCGGGCCATTAAACACCATATATTTT,TRBJ1-3,.,TRBV30,.
CASSPRGLGQFF,TGTGCCAGCTCACCCAGGGGGCTCGGGCAGTTCTTC,TRBJ2-1,.,TRBV18,TRBD1
CASSLRTASNQPQHF,TGTGCCAGCAGCTTACGGACAGCCAGCAATCAGCCCCAGCATTTT,TRBJ1-5,.,TRBV7-2,.
CATPGTGGGKLFF,TGTGCCACCCCCGGAACAGGGGGTGGAAAACTGTTTTTT,TRBJ1-4,.,TRBV6-5,TRBD1
CASSLNGDRNTEAFF,TGTGCCAGCAGCTTAAACGGGGACAGGAACACTGAAGCTTTCTTT,TRBJ1-1,.,TRBV7-9,TRBD1
CASSHLGQNTEAFF,TGTGCCAGCAGCCATCTCGGACAAAACACTGAAGCTTTCTTT,TRBJ1-1,.,TRBV14,.
CASRMTSGPDTQYF,TGTGCCAGCCGCATGACTAGCGGGCCAGATACGCAGTATTTT,TRBJ2-3,.,TRBV5-4,TRBD2
CAWSVSVSPRRTEAFF,TGTGCCTGGAGTGTATCCGTTAGCCCTAGGAGGACTGAAGCTTTCTTT,TRBJ1-1,once,TRBV30,.
CASSSTTGHNEQFF,TGCGCCAGCAGCTCCACGACAGGGCACAATGAGCAGTTCTTC,TRBJ2-1,.,TRBV5-1,TRBD1
CASETSGSSTDTQYF,TGTGCCAGCGAGACTAGCGGGAGTAGCACAGATACGCAGTATTTT,TRBJ2-3,.,TRBV28,TRBD2
CASSFPGGYNEQFF,TGTGCCAGCAGCTTTCCCGGCGGTTACAATGAGCAGTTCTTC,TRBJ2-1,.,TRBV7-9,.
CATSISGRSSYNEQFF,TGTGCCACCAGCATAAGCGGGAGAAGCTCCTACAATGAGCAGTTCTTC,TRBJ2-1,few,TRBV15,TRBD2
CASSFPDSSYEQYF,TGTGCCAGCAGCTTTCCGGACTCTTCATACGAGCAGTACTTC,TRBJ2-7,.,TRBV7-8,.
CASSVRGRTVEKLFF,TGTGCCAGCAGTGTACGGGGGAGAACGGTTGAAAAACTGTTTTTT,TRBJ1-4,few,TRBV27,.
CASRPTGVDEKLFF,TGTGCCAGCAGACCGACAGGGGTGGATGAAAAACTGTTTTTT,TRBJ1-4,.,TRBV27,TRBD1
CASSLGAGSSGANVLTF,TGTGCCAGCAGCTTGGGGGCAGGTAGCTCTGGGGCCAACGTCCTGACTTTC,TRBJ2-6,.,TRBV5-4,.
CSASLAGGSNEQFF,TGCAGTGCTAGTCTGGCGGGGGGGTCCAATGAGCAGTTCTTC,TRBJ2-1,.,TRBV20-1,TRBD2
CASSLSGTTYEQYF,TGTGCCAGCAGCTTATCGGGTACCACCTACGAGCAGTACTTC,TRBJ2-7,once,TRBV11-2,.
CASSWGRGQGETQYF,TGTGCCAGTAGTTGGGGCAGGGGGCAGGGAGAGACCCAGTACTTC,TRBJ2-5,.,TRBV19,TRBD1
CASSLEGQGNTGELFF,TGTGCCAGCAGTTTAGAAGGACAGGGGAACACCGGGGAGCTGTTTTTT,TRBJ2-2,.,TRBV27,TRBD1
CASSLAPGNTEAFF,TGCGCCAGCAGCTTGGCTCCCGGGAACACTGAAGCTTTCTTT,TRBJ1-1,few,TRBV5-1,.
CASSSLGQPRDGYTF,TGTGCCAGCAGTTCCTTAGGACAGCCCCGCGATGGCTACACCTTC,TRBJ1-2,.,TRBV6-5,.
CASSFQGARGYTF,TGTGCCAGCAGCTTTCAGGGGGCGAGGGGCTACACCTTC,TRBJ1-2,.,TRBV12-3/TRBV12-4,TRBD1
CASNLFDRGRTDTQYF,TGTGCCAGCAATCTCTTCGACAGGGGCCGAACAGATACGCAGTATTTT,TRBJ2-3,.,TRBV2,TRBD1
CASRGSYNEQFF,TGTGCCAGCAGGGGCTCATACAATGAGCAGTTCTTC,TRBJ2-1,.,TRBV12-3/TRBV12-4,.
CASRTSGRANTGELFF,TGTGCCAGTCGGACTAGCGGGAGGGCGAACACCGGGGAGCTGTTTTTT,TRBJ2-2,.,TRBV19,TRBD2
CATSDRIGVSYGYTF,TGTGCCACCAGTGATCGTATAGGGGTGTCCTATGGCTACACCTTC,TRBJ1-2,.,TRBV24-1,.
CASQQGGSYEQYF,TGTGCCAGTCAACAGGGGGGATCCTACGAGCAGTACTTC,TRBJ2-7,.,TRBV28,TRBD1
CSTSGRAAPNTGELFF,TGTAGTACTAGCGGGCGCGCTGCGCCGAACACCGGGGAGCTGTTTTTT,TRBJ2-2,.,TRBV19,TRBD2
CASSHSTGTGNQPQHF,TGTGCCAGCAGCCATTCTACCGGGACAGGCAATCAGCCCCAGCATTTT,TRBJ1-5,.,TRBV3-1/TRBV3-2,TRBD1
CASSLTGAGEKLFF,TGTGCCAGCAGCTTGACAGGGGCTGGTGAAAAACTGTTTTTT,TRBJ1-4,.,TRBV9,TRBD1
CASSDRETAPYGYTF,TGTGCCAGCAGTGACCGGGAGACAGCTCCTTATGGCTACACCTTC,TRBJ1-2,.,TRBV6-1,.
CASSLAGTGGGEKLFF,TGTGCCAGCAGCTTAGCCGGGACAGGGGGTGGTGAAAAACTGTTTTTT,TRBJ1-4,.,TRBV7-2,TRBD1
CASSVGAGGPYNEQFF,TGTGCCAGCAGTGTGGGAGCGGGGGGGCCCTACAATGAGCAGTTCTTC,TRBJ2-1,.,TRBV25-1,TRBD2
CASSFRDREGDEQFF,TGTGCCAGCAGCTTCCGGGACAGGGAAGGGGATGAGCAGTTCTTC,TRBJ2-1,once,TRBV11-2,TRBD1
CASRDRGLLDEQYF,TGTGCCAGCCGGGACAGGGGGCTTCTAGACGAGCAGTACTTC,TRBJ2-7,.,TRBV3-1/TRBV3-2,TRBD1
CASSLVGGPNTEAFF,TGTGCCAGCAGCTTAGTAGGGGGCCCGAACACTGAAGCTTTCTTT,TRBJ1-1,.,TRBV11-2,TRBD1
CASSEGGRGIQYF,TGTGCCAGCAGTGAAGGGGGTAGGGGCATTCAGTACTTC,TRBJ2-4,.,TRBV6-1,.
CASSLLSDTQYF,TGTGCCAGCAGTTTATTGTCGGATACGCAGTATTTT,TRBJ2-3,.,TRBV28,.
CASSYSGTSPYQPQHF,TGTGCCAGCAGTTATTCCGGGACATCGCCTTATCAGCCCCAGCATTTT,TRBJ1-5,.,TRBV6-5,.
CSASPRTSIATNEKLFF,TGCAGTGCTAGTCCCCGGACATCTATTGCAACTAATGAAAAACTGTTTTTT,TRBJ1-4,.,TRBV20-1,.
CASSLEAGPRETQYF,TGTGCCAGCAGCTTGGAGGCGGGGCCCCGGGAGACCCAGTACTTC,TRBJ2-5,.,TRBV5-4,.
CASSESLAGRDTQYF,TGCGCCAGCAGTGAGTCGCTAGCGGGAAGGGATACGCAGTATTTT,TRBJ2-3,few,TRBV10-1,TRBD2